Following are 28 T cell receptor beta chains from one sample sequenced in a study of radiation and T cells in renal cell carcinoma. Specified time point: blood 4 weeks post-SBRT, at nephrectomy. Treatment of the sample: 15 Gy SBRT to primary tumor, nephrectomy 4 weeks later. Sequencing used immunoSEQ multiplex PCR; TCRdb keeps in-frame clones, though not all of them. Here the sample spans roughly 45,000 clones, roughly 80% being singletons. This specimen was blood, taken from a patient whose treatment included radiotherapy and nephrectomy. These receptors came from a woman between 65 and 79 years old with renal cell carcinoma.

The rearrangement links TRBV7-2 to TRBJ2-1; D gene uncertain. CDR1 is SGHTA and CDR2 is FQGNSA in the germline V gene. V was shortened by 1 base and J by 4 bases, with 11 bases between the two germline ends. This CDR3 is 15 amino acids long. The CDR3: CASSLGHGRYNEQFF. CDR3 DNA: TGTGCCAGCAGCTTAGGTCACGGCCGATACAATGAGCAGTTCTTC.

This clone came up many times. The chain recombines TRBV27 with TRBJ2-3; D not resolved. The CDR3 runs 14 residues. V lost 5 bases and J 1 base, leaving 10 bases between the germline ends. The germline gives CDR1 MNHEY, CDR2 SMNVEV (reference sequence). In nucleotides, the CDR3 is TGTGCCAGCAGTCCCTCGGCAGGCACAGATACGCAGTATTTT. Translated: CASSPSAGTDTQYF.

The chain has TRBV21-1 and TRBJ1-5; the table calls TRBD1, which could not be checked here. TRBV21-1 is a listed pseudogene. There are 14 residues in the CDR3. DNA of the CDR3: TGTGCCAGCAGCTCATCAGGCGATAAACAGCCCCAGCATTTT. This codes for CASSSSGDKQPQHF.

J is TRBJ2-6 and V is TRBV5-1; perhaps TRBD1 as D (5 bases). Trimming took 5 bases from V and 1 from J, leaving 10 bases between them. CDR3 size: 15 residues. Per germline, CDR1 SGHRS and CDR2 YFSETQ. DNA of the CDR3: TGCGCCAGCAGTAACCGACAGTCTGGGGCCAACGTCCTGACTTTC. This sequence encodes CASSNRQSGANVLTF. Full variable domain (outside the CDR3, taken from reference TRBV5-1 and TRBJ2-6): KAGVTQTPRYLIKTRGQQVTLSCSPISGHRSVSWYQQTPGQGLQFLFEYFSETQRNKGNFPGRFSGRQFSNSRSEMNVSTLELGDSALYLCASSNRQSGANVLTFGAGSRLTVL.

This clone was observed a single time. The rearrangement uses TRBV11-2 and TRBJ2-7; 10 positions agree with TRBD2. The V segment lost 5 bases and the J segment 4 bases; nucleotides outside the gene matches: 5. CDR3 length: 14 residues. Per the germline V gene, CDR1 is SGHAT and CDR2 is FQNNGV. CDR3 DNA sequence: TGTGCCAGCAGCCCCAGCGGGAGGGAGTACGAGCAGTACTTC. This sequence encodes CASSPSGREYEQYF.

This rearrangement joins TRBV29-1 to TRBJ2-2; D unresolved. Germline-derived CDR1 and CDR2 are SQVTM and ANQGSEA. The CDR3 spans 14 residues. V was trimmed by 5 bases and J by 0 bases, leaving 10 bases between them. CDR3 region: CSVRSQPNTGELFF. As DNA, the CDR3 is TGCAGCGTTCGTTCACAGCCGAACACCGGGGAGCTGTTTTTT.

The V call is TRBV30, the J call TRBJ1-1; D is ambiguous. The CDR3 consists of 14 residues. Trimming stripped 0 bases from V and 4 bases from J, with 12 bases between. Germline CDR1 is GTSNPN and CDR2 is SVGIG (reference sequence). In nucleotides, the CDR3 is TGTGCCTGGAGTGTATCTGGGTCGACCACTGAAGCTTTCTTT. This gives the protein CAWSVSGSTTEAFF.

The chain links TRBV7-9 to TRBJ1-3, with 10 bases identical to TRBD1. This CDR3 has 18 amino acids. V lost 5 bases to trimming and J lost 3 bases; unmatched junction nucleotides: 13. The germline V gene has CDR1 SEHNR and CDR2 FQNEAQ (reference sequence). The DNA of the CDR3 is TGTGCCAGCAGCCCGGACAGGGGGGTACTTAGGATTGGAAACACCATATATTTT. Its protein is CASSPDRGVLRIGNTIYF.

The chain joins TRBV7-2 to TRBJ2-5; the match to TRBD2 covers 12 bases. This CDR3 has 16 residues. The germline V gene encodes CDR1 SGHTA and CDR2 FQGNSA. V was pared by 4 bases and J by 7 bases, with 10 bases of the junction left unmatched. CDR3 in DNA: TGTGCCAGCAGCTCTAGCGGGGGGGCCGTATTTGTGACCCAGTACTTC. This sequence encodes CASSSSGGAVFVTQYF.

This clone was detected once. The chain joins TRBV18 to TRBJ2-7; 10 bases match TRBD1. The length of the CDR3 is 14 residues. V was pared by 3 bases and J by 6 bases, with 5 bases of the junction left unmatched. Looked up from germline, CDR1 is KGHSH and CDR2 is LQKENI. The CDR3 here is CASSPGQGRGEQYF. The DNA for the CDR3 is TGTGCCAGCTCACCGGGACAGGGGCGCGGCGAGCAGTACTTC.

The chain recombines TRBV4-1 with TRBJ2-5; possibly TRBD2 for D (6 bases). This CDR3 spans 15 amino acids. Per the germline V gene, CDR1 is MGHRA and CDR2 is YSYEKL. The V and J ends lost 2 bases and 5 bases respectively, with 15 bases between them. CDR3 bases: TGCGCCAGCAGCCAACCGGACTACTCCCGGGAGACCCAGTACTTC. It is translated as CASSQPDYSRETQYF.

The chain is built from TRBV7-7 and TRBJ2-2; D may be TRBD2 (5 bases). This CDR3 comprises 16 residues. Germline CDR1 is SSHAT and CDR2 is FNYEAQ (reference sequence). V was trimmed by 5 bases and J by 1 base, leaving 14 bases between them. The DNA for the CDR3 is TGTGCCAGCAGCCTTCAGGCGGGTAGGAACACCGGGGAGCTGTTTTTT. Its translation is CASSLQAGRNTGELFF.

The chain couples TRBV5-4 to TRBJ2-1, with TRBD2 identical over 8 bases. In germline, CDR1 is SGHNT, CDR2 YYREEE (reference sequence). V lost 3 bases and J lost 2; bases outside the gene matches: 4. This CDR3 has 15 residues. As DNA, the CDR3 is TGTGCCAGCAGCTCGGGGGGGGGCGCCTACAATGAGCAGTTCTTC. Translating it yields CASSSGGGAYNEQFF. Together with reference TRBV5-4 and TRBJ2-1, the CDR3 gives the full variable domain: ETGVTQSPTHLIKTRGQQVTLRCSSQSGHNTVSWYQQALGQGPQFIFQYYREEENGRGNFPPRFSGLQFPNYSSELNVNALELDDSALYLCASSSGGGAYNEQFFGPGTRLTVL.

CDR3 bases: TGTGCCTGGCAGGGACTAGCGGGAGCCTACAATGAGCAGTTCTTC. It is translated as CAWQGLAGAYNEQFF. V is TRBV30 and J is TRBJ2-1, with TRBD2 matching 14 bases. Trimming took 5 bases from V and 2 from J; bases not matched to a gene: 2. The CDR3 is made up of 15 amino acids. The germline V gene encodes CDR1 GTSNPN and CDR2 SVGIG (reference sequence).

J is TRBJ2-3 and V is TRBV11-2; 10 nucleotides line up with TRBD2. Germline V gene lookup returns CDR1 SGHAT and CDR2 FQNNGV. J gave up 5 bases and V 5 bases, and 10 bases lay outside the gene matches. The CDR3 has 16 residues. The CDR3, as DNA: TGTGCCAGCAGCGGAGCTAGCGGGGGCCCCGGAGATACGCAGTATTTT. It encodes CASSGASGGPGDTQYF.

CDR3 sequence: CASSAGPRGEAFF. As DNA, the CDR3 is TGTGCCAGCAGTGCGGGGCCTCGGGGTGAAGCTTTCTTT. The chain has TRBV6-5 and TRBJ1-1, with a possible D match to TRBD1 (5 bases). Looked up from germline, CDR1 is MNHEY and CDR2 is SVGAGI. The CDR3 length is 13 residues. Deletions cut 5 bases from V and 7 bases from J, with 14 bases between.

The chain has TRBV10-3 and TRBJ2-1, with TRBD1 identical over 7 bases. The J segment lost 10 bases and the V segment lost 2 bases, leaving 8 bases of the junction unmatched. The CDR3 contains 14 residues. In germline, CDR1 is ENHRY, CDR2 SYGVKD. The CDR3 reads CAISEGTVKGEQFF. The CDR3 nucleotides are TGTGCCATCAGTGAGGGGACAGTCAAGGGGGAGCAGTTCTTC.

This clone was counted only a few times. The chain recombines TRBV19 with TRBJ1-2; 7 bases align to TRBD1. This CDR3 has 14 residues. Germline V gene sequence: CDR1 LNHDA, CDR2 SQIVND (reference sequence). After removal of 4 bases from V and 3 bases from J, the junction contained 5 bases not matched to a gene. The CDR3 loop is CASSTNDRDYGYTF. CDR3 nucleotide sequence: TGTGCCAGTAGTACAAACGACAGGGACTATGGCTACACCTTC. The variable domain in full, completed from reference TRBV19 and TRBJ1-2, reads DGGITQSPKYLFRKEGQNVTLSCEQNLNHDAMYWYRQDPGQGLRLIYYSQIVNDFQKGDIAEGYSVSREKKESFPLTVTSAQKNPTAFYLCASSTNDRDYGYTFGSGTRLTVV.

The chain carries TRBV9 and TRBJ2-5; TRBD1 agrees at 8 bases. J gave up 0 bases and V 0 bases, and 1 base lay outside the gene matches. The germline V gene encodes CDR1 SGDLS and CDR2 YYNGEE. The CDR3 spans 15 residues. The CDR3 loop reads CASSVGTGNQETQYF. The CDR3 nucleotides read TGTGCCAGCAGCGTAGGGACAGGGAACCAAGAGACCCAGTACTTC.

The genes are TRBV6-6 and TRBJ1-1; no clear D gene. This CDR3 is 14 amino acids long. V lost 5 bases, J lost 2 bases, and 12 bases lay in between. Germline V gene lookup returns CDR1 MNHNY and CDR2 SVGAGI (reference sequence). The CDR3 sequence: CASSPLDQNTEAFF. The CDR3 nucleotides read TGTGCCAGCAGTCCTTTGGACCAAAACACTGAAGCTTTCTTT.

The chain uses TRBV4-2 and TRBJ2-5; 8 bases agree with TRBD2. The tail of the sequence fits TRBJ2-7 better, so the J call may be wrong. CDR3 size: 16 residues. Germline-derived CDR1 and CDR2 are LGHNA and YNFKEQ. CDR3: CASSPRGREGTHEQYF. The CDR3 DNA follows: TGTGCCAGCAGCCCCAGGGGACGGGAGGGCACCCACGAGCAGTACTTC.

The V call is TRBV7-9, the J call TRBJ2-1; TRBD2 aligns across 11 bases. Losses at the gene ends were 0 bases for V and 2 bases for J; bases not matched to a gene: 9. The germline gives CDR1 SEHNR, CDR2 FQNEAQ (reference sequence). The CDR3 totals 19 residues. The DNA of the CDR3 is TGTGCCAGCAGCTTAGCCCGACTAGCGGGGCCATCTGCCTACAATGAGCAGTTCTTC. Translation: CASSLARLAGPSAYNEQFF.

DNA for the CDR3: TGTGCCAGTAGTATTGGCGACTCCTACGCCAATGAGCAGTTCTTC. Amino acids: CASSIGDSYANEQFF. This rearrangement joins TRBV19 to TRBJ2-1; D remains unclear. V lost 3 bases to trimming and J lost 6 bases, with 15 bases between them. The CDR3 consists of 15 residues. Germline loops: CDR1 LNHDA, CDR2 SQIVND (reference sequence).

The J gene is TRBJ2-7, the V gene TRBV4-1; D call uncertain. The CDR3 has 14 residues. Germline loops: CDR1 MGHRA, CDR2 YSYEKL. Deletions cut 3 bases from V and 4 bases from J, with 13 bases between. In nucleotides, the CDR3 is TGCGCCAGCAGCCATAAAGGTCCCCCGTACGAGCAGTACTTC. Residues: CASSHKGPPYEQYF.

V gene TRBV5-5 combines with J gene TRBJ2-7; weak D call: TRBD1 (6 bases). The length of the CDR3 is 13 residues. Trimming removed 6 bases at V and 2 bases at J, with 12 bases between. Germline V gives CDR1 SGHKS, CDR2 YYEKEE (reference sequence). CDR3 protein: CASTSGQTYEQYF. In DNA, the CDR3 is TGTGCCAGCACGTCAGGACAGACCTACGAGCAGTACTTC.

The rearrangement uses TRBV7-2 and TRBJ2-3; 13 bases align to TRBD2. The CDR3 runs to 15 residues. Germline V gene lookup returns CDR1 SGHTA and CDR2 FQGNSA. The ends lost 7 bases at V and 8 bases at J; junction bases unmatched: 9. Written as DNA, the CDR3 is TGTGCCAGCACCACCATGGGACTAGCGGGAAGTACGCAGTATTTT. Encoded protein: CASTTMGLAGSTQYF.

This clone was found a few times. The chain is built from TRBV10-2 and TRBJ2-3, with 7 positions matching TRBD1. The ends lost 4 bases at V and 4 bases at J; junction bases unmatched: 2. There are 13 residues in the CDR3. Germline CDR1 reads WSHSY; CDR2 reads SAAADI. The CDR3 sequence is CASSGQGADTQYF. The CDR3, as DNA: TGCGCCAGCAGTGGACAGGGCGCAGATACGCAGTATTTT.

This chain uses TRBV7-6 with TRBJ2-1; D gene unclear. V lost 3 bases, J lost 9 bases, and 9 bases lay in between. Germline V CDR1 and CDR2: SGHVS, FNYEAQ. This CDR3 is built from 12 residues. The CDR3 sequence: CASSFTKGEQFF. Written as DNA, the CDR3 is TGTGCCAGCAGCTTTACTAAGGGTGAGCAGTTCTTC.